A selection of T cell receptor beta chains follows, all from one sample in a study of blood T cell repertoires in COVID-19. Generated by immunoSEQ multiplex PCR, the TCRdb table keeps only in-frame clones and is missing some. The sample yields 250,000 to 300,000 clones, roughly nine tenths seen once. The specimen sequenced was peripheral blood. These receptors all come from a woman aged 25 to 39 with COVID-19, enrolled during active disease. The CDR3 runs from the conserved cysteine through the conserved F or W. The D gene is left open where the match is weak. Part of the rows lack a size; the others show once, few, many or a class for expanded clones.

V: TRBV3-1/TRBV3-2; length: 12; D: -; size: -; J: TRBJ1-1; DNA: TGTGCCAGCAGCCAAGATCCCCGGGAAGCTTTCTTT; CDR3: CASSQDPREAFF
V: TRBV10-3; length: 14; D: TRBD1; size: -; J: TRBJ1-1; DNA: TGTGCCATCAGCCGGACAGGGGTGAGCACTGAAGCTTTCTTT; CDR3: CAISRTGVSTEAFF
V: TRBV15; length: 17; D: -; size: -; J: TRBJ2-2; DNA: TGTGCCACCAGCAGAGACTGGGACGGGGAGGACACCGGGGAGCTGTTTTTT; CDR3: CATSRDWDGEDTGELFF
V: TRBV3-1/TRBV3-2; length: 16; D: -; size: -; J: TRBJ2-5; DNA: TGTGCCAGCAGCCATACCAATCCGGGTCCAAGGGAGACCCAGTACTTC; CDR3: CASSHTNPGPRETQYF
V: TRBV7-9; length: 15; D: TRBD2; size: -; J: TRBJ2-5; DNA: TGTGCCAGCAGCTTAGTTGGTGGCGGGGGGGCGACCCAGTACTTC; CDR3: CASSLVGGGGATQYF
V: TRBV5-1; length: 14; D: -; size: -; J: TRBJ2-3; DNA: TGCGCCAGCACCTGGGCTCAGAGCACAGATACGCAGTATTTT; CDR3: CASTWAQSTDTQYF
V: TRBV15; length: 15; D: -; size: once; J: TRBJ2-1; DNA: TGTGCCACCAGCCCTTGGAGGGGAGCCTTTAATGAGCAGTTCTTC; CDR3: CATSPWRGAFNEQFF
V: TRBV21-1; length: 12; D: -; size: -; J: TRBJ1-5; DNA: TGTGCCAGCAGCAAGTGGGGGGGTAACTTGCATTTT; CDR3: CASSKWGGNLHF
V: TRBV6-1; length: 16; D: -; size: -; J: TRBJ1-5; DNA: TGTGCCAGCAGAGAATCCCGGTGGGCCCGGAATCAGCCCCAGCATTTT; CDR3: CASRESRWARNQPQHF
V: TRBV5-6; length: 18; D: TRBD2; size: -; J: TRBJ2-1; DNA: TGTGCCAGCAGCTCCCTCAGCGGGGGGCTTGTTTCCTACAATGAGCAGTTCTTC; CDR3: CASSSLSGGLVSYNEQFF
V: TRBV27; length: 16; D: TRBD1; size: once; J: TRBJ1-2; DNA: TGTGCCAGCAGTTTGTATCCGCGACAGGGTGGGGATGGCTACACCTTC; CDR3: CASSLYPRQGGDGYTF
V: TRBV6-5; length: 16; D: -; size: once; J: TRBJ1-4; DNA: TGTGCCAGCAGTTACTCGACGAGTGGGGGGGGTGAAAAACTGTTTTTT; CDR3: CASSYSTSGGGEKLFF
V: TRBV7-9; length: 17; D: TRBD1; size: -; J: TRBJ1-2; DNA: TGTGCCAGCAGCCTCCCCCCGACAGGGTATTATAACTATGGCTACACCTTC; CDR3: CASSLPPTGYYNYGYTF
V: TRBV27; length: 12; D: TRBD1; size: -; J: TRBJ1-2; DNA: TGTGCCAGCAGTTCAGGGGGAATCGGCTACACCTTC; CDR3: CASSSGGIGYTF
V: TRBV19; length: 15; D: TRBD2; size: once; J: TRBJ2-1; DNA: TGTGCCAGTAGTAAGATAGCGGGGGGGGCGAATGAGCAGTTCTTC; CDR3: CASSKIAGGANEQFF
V: TRBV19; length: 17; D: TRBD2; size: once; J: TRBJ2-3; DNA: TGTGCCAGTAGTATAATCAGCGGGGGGTACCACACAGATACGCAGTATTTT; CDR3: CASSIISGGYHTDTQYF
V: TRBV19; length: 13; D: -; size: -; J: TRBJ1-1; DNA: TGTGCCAGTAGTATGGGGGCCTACACTGAAGCTTTCTTT; CDR3: CASSMGAYTEAFF